This T cell receptor (beta chain) derives from a study of CD8 T cells in ankylosing spondylitis. Whole-study results and caveats: Disease-linked clones were reportedly significantly enriched in matched ankylosing spondylitis synovial fluid.

CDR1 is MNHEY, CDR2 SMNVEV, per germline (reference sequence). The CDR3 length is 15 residues. V gave up 6 bases and J gave up 3 bases; unmatched junction bases: 6. For TCR beta, libraries came from quantitative 5'-RACE with molecular barcodes. From the 5' RACE reads, TCRdb called clonotypes with MiXCR, one entry per CDR3 protein. The table shows around 330,000 distinct CDR3 sequences, with roughly 11% occurring only once. This clonotype was found a few times. What it binds is not known. With a much larger clone just one base away, this may be a read error. The chain uses TRBV27 and TRBJ1-5; 9 nucleotides match TRBD1. The sample was blood, either unsorted or a sorted T cell fraction (not recorded which). The receptor was isolated from a female donor with ankylosing spondylitis or in good health (not recorded which). The DNA for the CDR3 is TGTGCCAGCAGCCCCGGGACAGGGAACAATCAGCCCCAGCATTTT. It codes for CASSPGTGNNQPQHF.